The subject of this entry is one T cell receptor beta chain. Its antigen is undetermined. Germline CDR1 is MNHEY and CDR2 is SMNVEV (reference sequence). This CDR3 is 12 amino acids long. Deletions cut 4 bases from V and 11 bases from J, with 14 bases between. Profiled with immunoSEQ multiplex PCR; TCRdb holds only in-frame clones, not every one. The table lists roughly 36,000 clones, about 74% of them singletons. The data are from a study of OX40 agonist ivuxolimab in advanced cancers. Across the whole study: Intravenous ivuxolimab at 0.01 to 10 mg/kg was given to patients every 2 weeks.

Study conclusions and caveats: At doses 0.1 to 3.0 mg/kg, CD4+ and CD8+ clones expanded. Averaging showed that CD8+ T cells had more expanded clones than CD4+ did. Partial responders receiving 0.1-3.0 mg/kg showed among the lowest clonal expansion.

The TCR was taken from an adult with an advanced solid tumor such as melanoma, head and neck, liver or kidney cancer. The sequencing used CD4+ or CD8+ T cells sorted from blood, collected in a trial of the OX40 agonist ivuxolimab. The V and J genes are TRBV27 and TRBJ1-1, with D possibly matching TRBD1 (5 bases). The CDR3, as DNA: TGTGCCAGCAGTTCGGCCGGGGCCAGGGCTTTCTTT. It translates to CASSSAGARAFF.